This T cell receptor beta chain is drawn from a study of T-cell memory formation after mild COVID-19. Study outcomes and limitations: Among clones peaking at day 37 in the second wave, SARS-CoV-2 specificity remained unconfirmed. Some SARS-CoV-2-responding clones were already detected in memory before infection.

The authors produced TCR alpha and TCR beta cDNA libraries with sample barcodes and UMIs by 5'RACE using constant-segment primers. TCRdb passed the 5' RACE reads through MiXCR, listing each CDR3 protein once. Seen here are fewer than 350,000 distinct CDR3 sequences, over 15% observed once, and the top ten hold 23%. Unmatched junction bases numbered 10, after V lost 4 bases and J lost 7 bases. This CDR3 contains 14 residues. The germline V gene encodes CDR1 SGHRS and CDR2 YFSETQ. For this clonotype: Antigen specificity is unknown.

The rearrangement links TRBV5-1 to TRBJ1-2; TRBD1 matches 7 bases. The receptor was isolated from a man aged 18 to 29 who had mild COVID-19 (a few samples of this study predate the infection). Cell type and time point are not known. Source material: PBMCs or a T cell subset sorted from them (not recorded which). The CDR3 protein is CASSARQGYGGYTF. CDR3 nucleotide sequence: TGCGCCAGCAGCGCGCGACAGGGCTACGGTGGCTACACCTTC.